The 22 T cell receptor beta chains reported below all come from one sample, sequenced in a study of cytomegalovirus exposure and HLA in healthy donors. PCR was performed using 60 Vbeta and 13 Jbeta primers. Generated by immunoSEQ multiplex PCR, the TCRdb table keeps only in-frame clones and is missing some. The table lists more than 140,000 clones, around 65% of them singletons. Sequenced sample: PBMCs. The receptor set was obtained from a young woman in good health and CMV-seropositive.

The chain carries TRBV9 and TRBJ2-1; 9 bases line up with TRBD2. CDR1 SGDLS and CDR2 YYNGEE come from the germline V gene. V trimming: 0 bases; J trimming: 9 bases; junction bases outside the gene matches: 7. This CDR3 is built from 15 residues. CDR3: CASSVDGSGRSEQFF. CDR3 sequence (DNA): TGTGCCAGCAGCGTAGATGGTAGCGGGAGATCTGAGCAGTTCTTC.

J is TRBJ2-3 and V is TRBV5-5; 8 bases are a match to TRBD1. The V gene's germline CDR1 is SGHKS and CDR2 YYEKEE (reference sequence). V shed 0 bases, J shed 3 bases, and the junction held 3 bases outside the gene matches. The CDR3 runs to 15 residues. CDR3 sequence (DNA): TGTGCCAGCAGCTTGGACACAGGGGGTACAGATACGCAGTATTTT. This translates into CASSLDTGGTDTQYF.

The gene calls are TRBV28 and TRBJ1-2; D unresolved. The CDR3 is made up of 10 amino acids. V gave up 6 bases and J gave up 8 bases, with 7 bases separating them. Germline CDR1 reads MDHEN; CDR2 reads SYDVKM. The CDR3 here is CASSGVGYTF. CDR3 in DNA: TGTGCCAGCAGCGGGGTAGGCTACACCTTC.

This clone has just a few counts. This sequence joins TRBV2 and TRBJ1-2; TRBD1 aligns across 7 bases. The CDR3 totals 20 residues. Germline loops: CDR1 SNHLY, CDR2 FYNNEI. V was clipped by 6 bases and J by 5 bases; unmatched bases: 27. For the CDR3, the DNA is TGTGCCAGCAGCGACTCCTCGCTGAAGACAGGGTTCCCTTATCCTTATGGCTACACCTTC. Residues: CASSDSSLKTGFPYPYGYTF.

This rearrangement joins TRBV5-1 to TRBJ2-5; a weak D match, TRBD2 (5 bases). V was shortened by 5 bases and J by 2 bases, with 13 bases between the two germline ends. Germline values: CDR1 SGHRS, CDR2 YFSETQ. This CDR3 comprises 14 residues. The CDR3 reads CASRRGLSQETQYF. CDR3 nucleotides: TGCGCCAGCAGAAGAGGGCTGTCGCAAGAGACCCAGTACTTC.

J is TRBJ2-7 and V is TRBV19; 8 nucleotides match TRBD1. After removal of 3 bases from V and 5 bases from J, the junction contained 6 bases not matched to a gene. The CDR3 length is 14 residues. Germline V gene lookup returns CDR1 LNHDA and CDR2 SQIVND (reference sequence). This chain's CDR3 is CASSIDRGSDEQYF. Here the CDR3 DNA reads TGTGCCAGTAGTATCGACAGGGGTTCGGACGAGCAGTACTTC.

This clone was found a few times. The chain uses TRBV19 and TRBJ2-3, with D perhaps TRBD2 (6 bases). The CDR3 covers 15 residues. The ends were cut back, 6 bases at V and 4 bases at J, with 17 bases in the middle. Germline CDR1 is LNHDA and CDR2 is SQIVND (reference sequence). The CDR3 reads CASRPRDFGSDTQYF. The CDR3 DNA is TGTGCCAGTAGACCCAGGGACTTTGGGTCAGATACGCAGTATTTT.

The rearrangement joins TRBV28 to TRBJ2-4, with D possibly being TRBD2 (6 bases). This CDR3 contains 19 residues. V lost 3 bases, J lost 0 bases, and 21 bases lay in between. Germline V lookup: CDR1 MDHEN, CDR2 SYDVKM. This chain's CDR3 is CASSFPTTGGIQAKNIQYF. DNA of the CDR3: TGTGCCAGCAGTTTCCCTACGACCGGGGGAATTCAAGCCAAAAACATTCAGTACTTC.

J is TRBJ2-7 and V is TRBV19; 9 bases are shared with TRBD2. With V trimmed by 3 bases and J by 2 bases, 2 bases remained unmatched. The CDR3 is 14 residues long. Germline V gene data show CDR1 as LNHDA and CDR2 as SQIVND (reference sequence). The CDR3 DNA reads as TGTGCCAGTAGTATGTCTAGCGGGGCCTACGAGCAGTACTTC. Translated: CASSMSSGAYEQYF.

This sequence joins TRBV19 and TRBJ2-1, with D possibly matching TRBD2 (5 bases). CDR1 LNHDA and CDR2 SQIVND come from the germline V gene (reference sequence). Between the trimmed V and J ends, which lost 9 bases and 3 bases, there was a span of 18 bases. The CDR3 length is 15 residues. The CDR3 sequence is CASSYSGGYYNEQFF. CDR3 sequence (DNA): TGTGCCAGCAGTTACTCCGGCGGGTACTACAATGAGCAGTTCTTC.

A few counts support this clone. The V gene is TRBV5-4, the J gene TRBJ1-1; 8 bases are shared with TRBD1. V shed 0 bases, J shed 1 base, and the junction held 2 bases outside the gene matches. The length of the CDR3 is 15 residues. The germline gives CDR1 SGHNT, CDR2 YYREEE (reference sequence). CDR3 sequence (DNA): TGTGCCAGCAGCTTGGCCGGGACAGGGAACACTGAAGCTTTCTTT. It translates to CASSLAGTGNTEAFF. Full variable domain (remainder filled in from reference TRBV5-4 and TRBJ1-1): ETGVTQSPTHLIKTRGQQVTLRCSSQSGHNTVSWYQQALGQGPQFIFQYYREEENGRGNFPPRFSGLQFPNYSSELNVNALELDDSALYLCASSLAGTGNTEAFFGQGTRLTVV.

There are a few counts of this clone. This chain joins TRBV5-1 and TRBJ1-4; D gene unclear. Between the trimmed V and J ends, which lost 6 bases and 7 bases, there was a span of 13 bases. Germline assignment: CDR1 SGHRS and CDR2 YFSETQ. This CDR3 region has 13 residues. The CDR3 DNA is TGCGCCAGCACGAGGTTAGCGGGTGAAAAACTGTTTTTT. Its protein is CASTRLAGEKLFF.

This clone was observed a few times. The chain joins TRBV9 to TRBJ1-1; unclear D gene. V dropped 5 bases and J dropped 1 base, with 12 bases sitting between them. In germline, CDR1 is SGDLS, CDR2 YYNGEE. The CDR3 length is 14 residues. For the CDR3, the DNA is TGTGCCAGCAGTCGGGTGGGTCAGAACACTGAAGCTTTCTTT. This codes for CASSRVGQNTEAFF.

In the case of this clone: Other nucleotide sequences in the sample specify the same CDR3. The chain is built from TRBV29-1 and TRBJ2-1, with a tentative D call TRBD2 (7 bases). The CDR3 extends over 14 amino acids. Germline V CDR1 and CDR2: SQVTM, ANQGSEA. The V gene lost 6 bases and the J gene lost 7 bases, with 19 bases spanning the gap. The CDR3 loop reads CSVDGGPRMNEQFF. In DNA, the CDR3 is TGCAGCGTGGACGGGGGGCCGAGGATGAATGAGCAGTTCTTC.

The rearrangement links TRBV27 to TRBJ2-1; 9 bases are shared with TRBD1. Germline V CDR1 and CDR2: MNHEY, SMNVEV (reference sequence). The length of the CDR3 is 17 residues. The V gene end was trimmed by 6 bases and the J gene end by 7 bases; junction bases not matched to a gene: 16. CDR3 nucleotides: TGTGCCAGCAGATTGAGAGGTCCCACAGGGGGCATGAATGAGCAGTTCTTC. Translated: CASRLRGPTGGMNEQFF.

This rearrangement joins TRBV2 to TRBJ1-2; TRBD1 matches at 9 bases. Germline CDR1 and CDR2: SNHLY and FYNNEI. CDR3 length equals 14 residues. The V segment lost 2 bases and the J segment 7 bases; nucleotides outside the gene matches: 5. The CDR3 sequence is CASSERDRVFGYTF. The CDR3 nucleotides are TGTGCCAGCAGTGAACGGGACAGGGTCTTTGGCTACACCTTC.

The rearrangement links TRBV7-2 to TRBJ2-1; weak D call: TRBD1 (5 bases). Germline-derived CDR1 and CDR2 are SGHTA and FQGNSA. The CDR3 runs 11 residues. The germline V and J ends were trimmed by 8 bases and 7 bases, with 9 bases remaining between them. The CDR3 protein is CASDRQNEQFF. The CDR3 DNA reads as TGTGCCAGCGATCGACAGAATGAGCAGTTCTTC.

This clone was seen a handful of times. V gene TRBV18 combines with J gene TRBJ2-5; no clear D. Trimming shortened V by 3 bases and J by 2 bases, and 7 bases separated the two germline ends. Germline V gene data show CDR1 as KGHSH and CDR2 as LQKENI. The CDR3 has 13 residues. This CDR3 reads CASSPSSQETQYF. Written as DNA, the CDR3 is TGTGCCAGCTCACCGTCCAGTCAAGAGACCCAGTACTTC.

The rearrangement uses TRBV30 and TRBJ1-2, with 7 bases that match TRBD1. Germline assignment: CDR1 GTSNPN and CDR2 SVGIG (reference sequence). The CDR3 loop spans 12 amino acids. The trim removed 0 bases at V and 7 bases at J, leaving 2 bases unmatched. DNA of the CDR3: TGTGCCTGGAGTGTAGGACAGGTTGGCTACACCTTC. It translates to CAWSVGQVGYTF.

This rearrangement joins TRBV5-5 to TRBJ1-1; TRBD1 aligns across 8 bases. Looked up from germline, CDR1 is SGHKS and CDR2 is YYEKEE (reference sequence). The CDR3 is 12 amino acids. After removal of 5 bases from V and 6 bases from J, the junction contained 3 bases not matched to a gene. The CDR3 coding sequence is TGTGCCAGCAGACCAGGGGGCCCTGAAGCTTTCTTT. Translation: CASRPGGPEAFF.

This chain connects TRBV7-8 to TRBJ2-6; no firm D call. V lost 0 bases and J 3 bases, leaving 6 bases between the germline ends. This CDR3 region has 15 residues. Germline CDR1 and CDR2: SGHVS and FQNEAQ. The CDR3 nucleotides read TGTGCCAGCAGCTTAGCTCCGGTTGGGGCCAACGTCCTGACTTTC. Translation: CASSLAPVGANVLTF.

Only one count was recorded for this clone. V is TRBV5-1 and J is TRBJ2-4; 10 bases align to TRBD1. V trimming: 3 bases; J trimming: 7 bases; junction bases outside the gene matches: 7. The CDR3 has 15 residues. CDR1 SGHRS and CDR2 YFSETQ come from the germline V gene. The CDR3 loop reads CASSSTGTGVNIQYF. Here the CDR3 DNA reads TGCGCCAGCAGCTCAACCGGGACAGGGGTCAACATTCAGTACTTC. The complete variable domain, with remaining parts taken from reference TRBV5-1 and TRBJ2-4, reads KAGVTQTPRYLIKTRGQQVTLSCSPISGHRSVSWYQQTPGQGLQFLFEYFSETQRNKGNFPGRFSGRQFSNSRSEMNVSTLELGDSALYLCASSSTGTGVNIQYFGAGTRLSVL.